Each of the 20 T cell receptor beta chains below was sequenced from the same sample in a study of blood T cell repertoires in COVID-19. Assay used: immunoSEQ multiplex PCR; TCRdb lists only in-frame clones, some missing. The data contain 200,000 to 300,000 clones, approximately 86% of them singletons. The sequencing input was PBMCs or T cells enriched from blood (not recorded which). The receptors shown here come from a woman aged 40 to 55 with acute COVID-19.

The chain is built from TRBV6-5 and TRBJ1-1, with D tentatively TRBD1 (6 bases). CDR1 is MNHEY, CDR2 SVGAGI, per germline. V was cut by 5 bases and J by 3 bases, with 13 bases left in between. The CDR3 runs to 14 residues. DNA of the CDR3: TGTGCCAGCAGTACAACGACAGGCCACACTGAAGCTTTCTTT. The encoded protein is CASSTTTGHTEAFF.

The gene calls are TRBV3-1 (or the pseudogene TRBV3-2) and TRBJ2-7; D is possibly TRBD1 (6 bases). The CDR3 contains 15 residues. The V gene's germline CDR1 is LGHDT and CDR2 YNNKEL (reference sequence). Trimming removed 1 base at V and 4 bases at J, with 14 bases between. The chain's CDR3 is CASSQGVGGSYEQYF. The CDR3 DNA reads TGTGCCAGCAGCCAAGGTGTAGGGGGATCATACGAGCAGTACTTC.

This clone was observed a single time. The chain employs TRBV10-1 and TRBJ2-5, with 9 positions matching TRBD2. V dropped 0 bases and J dropped 4; count of bases not matched to a gene: 3. Per the germline V gene, CDR1 is WNHNN and CDR2 is SYGVQD (reference sequence). The CDR3 loop spans 15 amino acids. CDR3 protein: CASSESSGSPETQYF. CDR3 coding DNA: TGCGCCAGCAGTGAGTCTAGCGGGAGTCCAGAGACCCAGTACTTC.

The V call is TRBV9, the J call TRBJ2-3, with D maybe TRBD2 (7 bases). Trimming pared 0 bases from V and 2 bases from J, leaving 13 bases between. CDR1 SGDLS and CDR2 YYNGEE come from the germline V gene. CDR3 length: 16 residues. CDR3 in amino acids: CASSVVAGANTDTQYF. The CDR3 DNA reads TGTGCCAGCAGCGTAGTGGCGGGGGCGAACACAGATACGCAGTATTTT.

This clone came up a few times. The V and J genes are TRBV5-1 and TRBJ2-2, with D perhaps TRBD2 (6 bases). The CDR3 totals 14 residues. The V end was cut by 0 bases, the J end by 4 bases, with 7 bases between. The V gene's germline CDR1 is SGHRS and CDR2 YFSETQ. CDR3 protein: CASSLVGGTGELFF. The CDR3 bases are TGCGCCAGCAGCTTGGTGGGAGGCACCGGGGAGCTGTTTTTT. The whole variable domain, filled in from reference TRBV5-1 and TRBJ2-2, reads KAGVTQTPRYLIKTRGQQVTLSCSPISGHRSVSWYQQTPGQGLQFLFEYFSETQRNKGNFPGRFSGRQFSNSRSEMNVSTLELGDSALYLCASSLVGGTGELFFGEGSRLTVL.

This chain links TRBV9 with TRBJ2-1, with a weak D call TRBD1 (6 bases). The CDR3 consists of 13 residues. CDR1 is SGDLS and CDR2 is YYNGEE in the germline V gene. Deletions cut 2 bases from V and 6 bases from J, with 9 bases between. CDR3 sequence: CASSVEQGNEQFF. The CDR3 nucleotides are TGTGCCAGCAGCGTGGAACAGGGCAATGAGCAGTTCTTC.

This clone has only one observation. The gene calls are TRBV2 and TRBJ1-1; tentative D call: TRBD1 (5 bases). The CDR3 sequence is 13 residues long. Germline-derived CDR1 and CDR2 are SNHLY and FYNNEI. The V and J ends lost 3 bases and 5 bases respectively, with 10 bases between them. CDR3 nucleotide sequence: TGTGCCAGCAGTGAGGCAGGGCGAACTGAAGCTTTCTTT. This sequence encodes CASSEAGRTEAFF.

V usage is TRBV19 and J usage is TRBJ2-7; 15 nucleotides line up with TRBD2. V shed 10 bases and J 6 bases; nucleotides not matched to a gene: 10. Germline V gene data show CDR1 as LNHDA and CDR2 as SQIVND (reference sequence). This CDR3 contains 15 residues. The CDR3 nucleotides are TGTGCCACCGGACTAGCGGGAGGGCCGGTGGCCGAGCAGTACTTC. It is translated as CATGLAGGPVAEQYF.

The V call is TRBV13, the J call TRBJ1-2; D is possibly TRBD1 (6 bases). Germline V CDR1 and CDR2: PRHDT, FYEKMQ (reference sequence). The V and J ends lost 0 bases and 6 bases respectively, with 8 bases between them. The CDR3 extends over 13 amino acids. The CDR3 here is CASSLGPGDGYTF. The CDR3 nucleotides read TGTGCCAGCAGCTTAGGCCCAGGGGATGGCTACACCTTC.

This clone was seen only a few times. The chain recombines TRBV12-3 or TRBV12-4 with TRBJ1-5, with D unclear. This CDR3 contains 13 residues. Trimming took off 3 bases at V and 3 bases at J, with 6 bases between the two ends. CDR3 sequence reads: CASSLQLNQPQHF. DNA of the CDR3: TGTGCCAGCAGTTTGCAACTCAATCAGCCCCAGCATTTT.

The CDR3 region is CASSTRQGIQPQHF. CDR3 DNA: TGTGCCAGTAGTACGAGACAGGGTATCCAGCCCCAGCATTTT. The chain couples TRBV19 to TRBJ1-5; 7 bases map to TRBD1. Germline CDR1 reads LNHDA; CDR2 reads SQIVND (reference sequence). The J segment lost 7 bases and the V segment lost 4 bases, leaving 7 bases of the junction unmatched. CDR3 length equals 14 residues.

The chain has TRBV5-8 and TRBJ1-4; a possible D gene is TRBD1 (6 bases). V lost 6 bases, J lost 8 bases, and 17 bases lay in between. The CDR3 is 14 residues long. Germline assignment: CDR1 SGHTS and CDR2 YDEGEE. CDR3 sequence reads: CASTVGHRMEKLFF. As DNA, the CDR3 is TGTGCCAGCACTGTGGGACATCGAATGGAAAAACTGTTTTTT. The full variable domain, rest sourced from reference TRBV5-8 and TRBJ1-4, is EAGVTQSPTHLIKTRGQQATLRCSPISGHTSVYWYQQALGLGLQFLLWYDEGEERNRGNFPPRFSGRQFPNYSSELNVNALELEDSALYLCASTVGHRMEKLFFGSGTQLSVL.

The chain combines TRBV6-5 with TRBJ1-6, with 7 bases lining up with TRBD1. The CDR3 runs 16 residues. Trimming removed 0 bases from V and 7 bases from J; junction bases left unmatched: 6. In germline, CDR1 is MNHEY, CDR2 SVGAGI. CDR3 protein: CASSYSLDRPNSPLHF. The CDR3 DNA sequence: TGTGCCAGCAGTTACTCGTTGGACAGGCCCAATTCACCCCTCCACTTT.

This chain uses TRBV3-1 (or the pseudogene TRBV3-2) with TRBJ2-1; 11 bases match TRBD1. Germline V gene data show CDR1 as LGHDT and CDR2 as YNNKEL (reference sequence). Losses at the gene ends were 2 bases for V and 12 bases for J; bases not matched to a gene: 12. This CDR3 is built from 16 residues. This chain's CDR3 is CASSQPGTGGQAAQFF. CDR3 nucleotides: TGTGCCAGCAGCCAACCCGGGACAGGGGGACAAGCAGCGCAGTTCTTC.

The V and J genes are TRBV12-3 or TRBV12-4 and TRBJ2-7, with D unclear. Trimming left V 2 bases short and J 6 bases short, with 5 bases between. The CDR3 length is 11 residues. CDR3 in amino acids: CASSLTGEQYF. The CDR3 nucleotides are TGTGCCAGCAGTTTAACGGGCGAGCAGTACTTC.

The V call is TRBV29-1, the J call TRBJ1-1, with a possible D match to TRBD1 (5 bases). In germline, CDR1 is SQVTM, CDR2 ANQGSEA. CDR3 length: 12 residues. The V end lost 7 bases, the J end lost 6 bases, and 15 bases lay between the germline ends. The CDR3 protein is CSGGAGGSEAFF. CDR3 nucleotide sequence: TGCAGCGGTGGAGCGGGGGGATCTGAAGCTTTCTTT. Together with reference TRBV29-1 and TRBJ1-1, the CDR3 gives the full variable domain: SAVISQKPSRDICQRGTSLTIQCQVDSQVTMMFWYRQQPGQSLTLIATANQGSEATYESGFVIDKFPISRPNLTFSTLTVSNMSPEDSSIYLCSGGAGGSEAFFGQGTRLTVV.

The J gene is TRBJ2-1, the V gene TRBV5-5; TRBD1 might be the D (5 bases). V lost 4 bases and J 11 bases, leaving 19 bases between the germline ends. The CDR3 has 14 residues. CDR1 SGHKS and CDR2 YYEKEE come from the germline V gene (reference sequence). The CDR3 here is CASSELRETNKQFF. The CDR3 DNA is TGTGCCAGCAGCGAACTCAGGGAAACGAATAAGCAGTTCTTC.

This sequence joins TRBV30 and TRBJ1-1; 7 bases align to TRBD1. CDR3 length equals 16 residues. V dropped 3 bases and J dropped 3; count of bases not matched to a gene: 13. Germline CDR1 GTSNPN, CDR2 SVGIG (reference sequence). The CDR3 loop reads CAWSDLRDRVYTEAFF. In DNA, the CDR3 is TGTGCCTGGAGCGACTTAAGGGACAGAGTGTACACTGAAGCTTTCTTT. Combining the CDR3 with reference TRBV30 and TRBJ1-1 gives the whole variable domain SQTIHQWPATLVQPVGSPLSLECTVEGTSNPNLYWYRQAAGRGLQLLFYSVGIGQISSEVPQNLSASRPQDRQFILSSKKLLLSDSGFYLCAWSDLRDRVYTEAFFGQGTRLTVV.

The chain couples TRBV5-1 to TRBJ2-6; 7 positions match TRBD1. Trimming took 1 base from V and 4 from J; bases not matched to a gene: 11. Germline V CDR1 and CDR2: SGHRS, YFSETQ. CDR3 length equals 18 residues. As DNA, the CDR3 is TGCGCCAGCAGCTTGACCTCCCCGGCAGGGGGAGGGGCCAACGTCCTGACTTTC. This gives the protein CASSLTSPAGGGANVLTF.

The rearrangement joins TRBV19 to TRBJ1-4; D gene uncertain. This CDR3 contains 14 residues. Between the trimmed V and J ends, which lost 1 base and 8 bases, there was a span of 11 bases. Looked up from germline, CDR1 is LNHDA and CDR2 is SQIVND (reference sequence). CDR3 nucleotide sequence: TGTGCCAGTAGTATAGGGAGGAAGGGAGAAAAACTGTTTTTT. Amino acids: CASSIGRKGEKLFF.